This T cell receptor beta chain was identified in a study of human T cells and chemical hapten exposure. General study results and limits: Expanded TCRs clustered into significantly more large CDR3 similarity groups than controls, the analysis revealed. After DPC sensitization, TCRs above 1 in 1000 frequency showed no change.

Library construction involved attaching unique molecular identifiers to individual cDNA molecules, which allowed quantitative, reproducible TCR counting. TCRdb reprocessed the RACE reads with MiXCR, giving one entry per CDR3 protein. The sample has more than 100,000 distinct CDR3 sequences, about 10% seen once. This CDR3 has 14 amino acids. Germline V gives CDR1 SGHTA, CDR2 FQGNSA. This clonotype appeared many times. Its antigen remains unidentified. Sequence at one end of the junction differs from germline and may be a read error. Time point meaning: patch test 3, about 24 weeks after DPC sensitization. The treatment denotes: therapeutic diphenylcyclopropenone sensitization with weekly scalp DPC.

The chain couples TRBV7-2 to TRBJ1-5, with D tentatively TRBD1 (6 bases). This TCR was sampled from a woman in her forties or fifties with alopecia areata. Some clones in this sample may be carry-over from other donors' samples. The input for sequencing was whole blood, taken in connection with sensitization to the hapten diphenylcyclopropenone (DPC). The CDR3 sequence is CASSLAGGKQPQHF. For the CDR3, the DNA is TGTGCCAGCAGCTTAGCCGGGGGCAAGCAGCCCCAGCATTTT.